Each of the 24 T cell receptor beta chains below was sequenced from the same sample in a study of T-cell reconstitution after alpha-beta-depleted transplantation in children. During its preparation, the TCRbeta library received unique molecular identifiers. TCRdb independently ran MiXCR on the PCR reads; one entry per CDR3 protein. Of 600,000 to 700,000 distinct CDR3 sequences in the sample, 16% were seen once. The sequencing used PBMCs from the stem cell graft donor, collected from the stem cell graft. The source is a human donor who donated a stem cell graft to a child with acute myeloid leukemia.

The table lists this clonotype with many counts. The chain has TRBV20-1 and TRBJ1-4; D is unresolved. CDR1 is DFQATT and CDR2 is SNEGSKA in the germline V gene (reference sequence). The CDR3 consists of 13 residues. Trimming cost V 2 bases and J 6 bases, with 10 bases left between them. CDR3 bases: TGCAGTGCTAGACCACAAGTGGATGAAAAACTGTTTTTT. Translation: CSARPQVDEKLFF.

This clonotype was seen a handful of times. The chain combines TRBV4-1 with TRBJ2-7; D is perhaps TRBD1 (6 bases). V lost 0 bases to trimming and J lost 4 bases, with 13 bases between them. From germline, CDR1 is MGHRA and CDR2 YSYEKL. CDR3 length: 15 residues. CDR3 sequence: CASSQDLRTEYEQYF. The CDR3 coding sequence is TGCGCCAGCAGCCAAGATCTGCGGACAGAATACGAGCAGTACTTC.

This clonotype appeared many times. V and J are TRBV20-1 and TRBJ1-5; 7 bases are shared with TRBD1. Germline V gene data show CDR1 as DFQATT and CDR2 as SNEGSKA (reference sequence). The CDR3 spans 13 residues. Trimming took 7 bases from V and 7 from J; bases not matched to a gene: 10. CDR3 loop: CSVWDSLKQPQHF. DNA for the CDR3: TGCAGTGTCTGGGACAGCTTGAAGCAGCCCCAGCATTTT.

This chain uses TRBV7-9 with TRBJ2-7, with 12 bases matching TRBD2. The ends lost 5 bases at V and 3 bases at J; junction bases unmatched: 2. This CDR3 is built from 14 residues. Germline CDR1 SEHNR, CDR2 FQNEAQ (reference sequence). Here the CDR3 DNA reads TGTGCCAGCAGCCGACTAGCGGGGGACTACGAGCAGTACTTC. It yields the protein CASSRLAGDYEQYF.

The table lists this clonotype with a few counts. The chain recombines TRBV7-2 with TRBJ2-1; the D gene is possibly TRBD2 (6 bases). The CDR3 covers 15 residues. With 5 bases removed from V and 7 bases from J, the gap between germline ends came to 18 bases. The V gene's germline CDR1 is SGHTA and CDR2 FQGNSA. Here the CDR3 DNA reads TGTGCCAGCAGCACCATCCTCTTGGAGGGGAATGAGCAGTTCTTC. Protein: CASSTILLEGNEQFF.

This clonotype has a count of ten or more. This chain connects TRBV5-1 to TRBJ2-3, with TRBD1 identical over 9 bases. The V and J ends lost 4 bases and 4 bases, in that order; junction bases with no gene match: 4. The length of the CDR3 is 14 residues. Germline CDR1 and CDR2: SGHRS and YFSETQ. The CDR3 reads CASSQGQGADTQYF. DNA for the CDR3: TGCGCCAGCAGCCAGGGACAGGGAGCAGATACGCAGTATTTT.

At least ten counts were recorded for this clonotype. This chain connects TRBV20-1 to TRBJ2-3; D gene unclear. The CDR3 has 12 amino acids. Germline assignment: CDR1 DFQATT and CDR2 SNEGSKA (reference sequence). V lost 5 bases and J 6 bases, leaving 12 bases between the germline ends. CDR3 in amino acids: CSAGVRWDTQYF. CDR3 sequence (DNA): TGCAGTGCTGGGGTACGATGGGATACGCAGTATTTT.

This clonotype was picked up a small number of times. The rearrangement links TRBV24-1 to TRBJ2-3, with a weak D call TRBD2 (5 bases). The germline gives CDR1 KGHDR, CDR2 SFDVKD. CDR3 length equals 14 residues. The germline V and J ends were trimmed by 1 base and 8 bases, with 12 bases remaining between them. CDR3 nucleotide sequence: TGTGCCACCAGTGATTTCGGGATGTGGGGTACGCAGTATTTT. As protein: CATSDFGMWGTQYF.

This clonotype has only a few counts. The chain uses TRBV12-3 or TRBV12-4 and TRBJ2-2; unclear D gene. The CDR3 extends over 15 amino acids. The V end lost 10 bases, the J end lost 5 bases, and 20 bases lay between the germline ends. The CDR3, as DNA: TGTGCCACAACGGGTGGAGACATCAGGACCGGGGAGCTGTTTTTT. Encoded protein: CATTGGDIRTGELFF.

The chain couples TRBV13 to TRBJ2-7; TRBD1 matches at 7 bases. V shed 4 bases, J shed 2 bases, and the junction held 5 bases outside the gene matches. Looked up from germline, CDR1 is PRHDT and CDR2 is FYEKMQ (reference sequence). The CDR3 has 14 amino acids. As DNA, the CDR3 is TGTGCCAGCAGCTCCCGGGACAGCACCTACGAGCAGTACTTC. As protein: CASSSRDSTYEQYF.

V and J are TRBV20-1 and TRBJ1-3, with 7 bases fitting TRBD1. Trimming cost V 6 bases and J 8 bases; bases outside gene matches: 13. CDR3 size: 14 residues. Germline V lookup: CDR1 DFQATT, CDR2 SNEGSKA (reference sequence). The CDR3 coding sequence is TGCAGTGCGATTACCACAGGGGTGGGGGACACCATATATTTT. Its translation is CSAITTGVGDTIYF.

Written as DNA, the CDR3 is TGTGCCAGCAGTTTCCGACAGGGAAGAAGCAATGAGCAGTTCTTC. This translates into CASSFRQGRSNEQFF. The J gene is TRBJ2-1, the V gene TRBV12-3 or TRBV12-4, with TRBD1 matching over 7 bases. The CDR3 is 15 amino acids. J was trimmed by 6 bases and V by 3 bases; bases with no gene match: 8.

The rearrangement links TRBV7-8 to TRBJ1-2; 8 bases match TRBD1. CDR1 is SGHVS, CDR2 FQNEAQ, per germline. The CDR3 covers 16 residues. J lost 1 base, V lost 1 base, and 5 bases had no gene match. The CDR3 DNA sequence: TGTGCCAGCAGCTTAGGGGGACAGGTCGTTAACTATGGCTACACCTTC. Protein product: CASSLGGQVVNYGYTF.

This clonotype was seen once. Since a much larger clone is just one base distant, this may be a read error. The J gene is TRBJ1-6, the V gene TRBV7-2, with 10 bases aligning to TRBD1. The germline V gene has CDR1 SGHTA and CDR2 FQGNSA. The CDR3 runs to 15 residues. The CDR3 nucleotides read TGTGCCAGAAGCTTGGCCGGGACAGGGGATTCACCCCTCCACTTT. Translating it yields CARSLAGTGDSPLHF.

This clonotype was recorded a few times. This rearrangement joins TRBV9 to TRBJ1-6; 8 bases match TRBD1. The CDR3 covers 14 residues. V shed 0 bases, J shed 9 bases, and the junction held 2 bases outside the gene matches. Germline CDR1 SGDLS, CDR2 YYNGEE. This CDR3 is CASSVDQGASPLHF. As DNA, the CDR3 is TGTGCCAGCAGCGTAGACCAGGGGGCTTCACCCCTCCACTTT.

The sample holds a few counts of this clonotype. The chain combines TRBV15 with TRBJ2-5; 9 nucleotides align to TRBD1. The ends lost 10 bases at V and 4 bases at J; junction bases unmatched: 16. CDR3 length equals 16 residues. Per germline, CDR1 LNHNV and CDR2 YYDKDF (reference sequence). This CDR3 reads CASSDGGTGIRETQYF. CDR3 bases: TGTGCCAGTTCAGATGGTGGGACAGGGATTAGAGAGACCCAGTACTTC.

This clonotype was counted many times. The V gene is TRBV20-1, the J gene TRBJ1-1, with 7 bases fitting TRBD1. The V segment lost 4 bases and the J segment 8 bases; nucleotides outside the gene matches: 16. CDR3 length equals 15 residues. The germline V gene encodes CDR1 DFQATT and CDR2 SNEGSKA (reference sequence). CDR3 in amino acids: CSANQNRGGTFEAFF. As DNA, the CDR3 is TGCAGTGCTAATCAAAACAGGGGTGGGACCTTCGAAGCTTTCTTT.

In DNA, the CDR3 is TGTGCCAGCAGTTACTCGTGGGTAACCGGGGAGCTGTTTTTT. Encoded protein: CASSYSWVTGELFF. This chain joins TRBV6-5 and TRBJ2-2, with D unresolved. CDR1 is MNHEY and CDR2 is SVGAGI in the germline V gene. V gave up 0 bases and J gave up 5 bases, with 7 bases separating them. The CDR3 contains 14 residues.

A few counts support this clonotype. The chain employs TRBV5-5 and TRBJ1-3; D remains unclear. This CDR3 has 14 residues. Per germline, CDR1 SGHKS and CDR2 YYEKEE (reference sequence). The V and J ends lost 5 bases and 4 bases respectively, with 13 bases between them. The CDR3 DNA reads TGTGCCAGCAGACTGAATTTGGACGGAAACACCATATATTTT. This encodes CASRLNLDGNTIYF.

This chain connects TRBV29-1 to TRBJ2-7; TRBD1 aligns across 10 bases. V was pared by 0 bases and J by 2 bases, with 4 bases of the junction left unmatched. Germline CDR1 reads SQVTM; CDR2 reads ANQGSEA. CDR3 length: 15 amino acids. The CDR3 spells CSVEDPGTGAYEQYF. Here the CDR3 DNA reads TGCAGCGTTGAAGATCCAGGGACAGGGGCCTACGAGCAGTACTTC.

The chain recombines TRBV5-5 with TRBJ2-2, with D possibly matching TRBD1 (5 bases). This CDR3 region has 16 residues. Germline V gives CDR1 SGHKS, CDR2 YYEKEE (reference sequence). Trimming pared 6 bases from V and 3 bases from J, leaving 18 bases between. This CDR3 is CASTARLPRDTGELFF. The CDR3 DNA sequence: TGTGCCAGCACCGCTAGGCTACCCAGGGACACCGGGGAGCTGTTTTTT.

This clonotype was picked up a small number of times. J is TRBJ2-5 and V is TRBV6-1; the D gene is possibly TRBD1 (7 bases). The germline V gene encodes CDR1 MNHNS and CDR2 SASEGT. The CDR3 extends over 13 amino acids. The V end was cut by 6 bases, the J end by 5 bases, with 13 bases between. The CDR3 spells CASREGTVETQYF. The CDR3 bases are TGTGCCAGCAGGGAGGGGACAGTGGAGACCCAGTACTTC.

This clonotype has at least ten counts. This chain joins TRBV7-2 and TRBJ1-1; TRBD1 might be the D (5 bases). CDR1 is SGHTA, CDR2 FQGNSA, per germline. The CDR3 consists of 14 residues. V lost 8 bases and J lost 1, with 14 bases in between. The CDR3 loop is CASARERGNTEAFF. CDR3 nucleotide sequence: TGTGCCAGCGCCAGGGAGCGCGGGAACACTGAAGCTTTCTTT.

The CDR3 nucleotides read TGTGCCAGCAGTTTAGCGGATCTGAACACCGGGGAGCTGTTTTTT. Protein product: CASSLADLNTGELFF. The genes are TRBV12-3 or TRBV12-4 and TRBJ2-2; D gene ambiguous. Trimming took 0 bases from V and 1 from J, leaving 6 bases between them. The CDR3 loop spans 15 amino acids.